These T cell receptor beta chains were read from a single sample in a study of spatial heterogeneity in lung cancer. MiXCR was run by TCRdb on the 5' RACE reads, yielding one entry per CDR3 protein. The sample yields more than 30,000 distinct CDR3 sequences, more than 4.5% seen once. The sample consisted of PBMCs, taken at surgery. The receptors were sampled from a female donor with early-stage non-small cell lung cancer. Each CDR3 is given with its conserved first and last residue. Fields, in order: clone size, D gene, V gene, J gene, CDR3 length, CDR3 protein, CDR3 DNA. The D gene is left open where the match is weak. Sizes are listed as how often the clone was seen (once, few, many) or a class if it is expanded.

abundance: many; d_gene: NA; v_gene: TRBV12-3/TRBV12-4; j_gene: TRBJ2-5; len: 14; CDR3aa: CASSLESGVETQYF; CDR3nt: TGTGCCAGCAGTTTAGAGTCCGGGGTCGAGACCCAGTACTTC
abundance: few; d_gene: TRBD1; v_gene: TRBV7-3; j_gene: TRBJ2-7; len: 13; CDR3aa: CASSSNRGGEQYF; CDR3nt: TGTGCCAGCAGCTCAAACAGGGGCGGCGAGCAGTACTTC
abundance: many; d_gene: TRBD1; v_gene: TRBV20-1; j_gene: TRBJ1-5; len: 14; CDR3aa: CSASSQGDYQPQHF; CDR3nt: TGCAGTGCTAGTTCACAGGGGGATTATCAGCCCCAGCATTTT
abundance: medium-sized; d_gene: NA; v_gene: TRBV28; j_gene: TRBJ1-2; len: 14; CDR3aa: CASSLFSTLYGYTF; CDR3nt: TGTGCCAGCAGTTTATTCTCTACCCTCTATGGCTACACCTTC
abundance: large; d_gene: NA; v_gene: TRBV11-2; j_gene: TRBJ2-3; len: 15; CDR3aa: CASSLGGISTDTQYF; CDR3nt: TGTGCCAGCAGCTTAGGCGGCATCAGCACAGATACGCAGTATTTT
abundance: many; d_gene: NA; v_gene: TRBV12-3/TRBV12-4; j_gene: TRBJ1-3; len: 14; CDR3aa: CASSRWESGNTIYF; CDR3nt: TGTGCCAGCAGTCGCTGGGAGTCTGGAAACACCATATATTTT
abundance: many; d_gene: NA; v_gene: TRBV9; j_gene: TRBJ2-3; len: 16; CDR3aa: CASSSRGGKNSDTQYF; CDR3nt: TGTGCCAGCAGCTCTCGTGGGGGAAAGAACTCAGATACGCAGTATTTT
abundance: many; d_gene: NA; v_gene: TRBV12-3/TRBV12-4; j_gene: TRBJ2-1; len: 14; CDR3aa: CASSLAGGLNEQFF; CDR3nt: TGTGCCAGCAGTTTAGCGGGGGGGCTCAATGAGCAGTTCTTC
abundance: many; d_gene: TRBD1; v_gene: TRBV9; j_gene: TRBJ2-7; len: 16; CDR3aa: CASSARMDRGLDEQYF; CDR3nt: TGTGCCAGCAGCGCTCGGATGGACAGGGGGCTTGACGAGCAGTACTTC
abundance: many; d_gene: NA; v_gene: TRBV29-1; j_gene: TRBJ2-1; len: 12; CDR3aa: CSAVVRRNEQFF; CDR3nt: TGCAGCGCCGTGGTGAGGAGAAATGAGCAGTTCTTC